The 27 T cell receptor beta chains in this list originate from one sample, sequenced in a study of cytomegalovirus exposure and HLA in healthy donors. The PCR employed 60 Vbeta primers together with 13 Jbeta primers. Profiling relied on immunoSEQ multiplex PCR, and the TCRdb table lists in-frame clones only, not all of them. The sample yields roughly 250,000 clones, roughly 70% seen once. The sequencing input was PBMCs. The receptors here all came from a female donor in good health and CMV-seronegative.

The genes are TRBV21-1 and TRBJ2-2; the D call of TRBD1 is as the table states it, not checked on the DNA. TRBV21-1 corresponds to a pseudogene. The CDR3 has 18 amino acids. The CDR3 nucleotides read TGTGCCAGCAGCAATACGTACCATGGACAGGGGAGGGCCGGGGAGCTGTTTTTT. Its protein is CASSNTYHGQGRAGELFF.

The V gene is TRBV7-8, the J gene TRBJ2-5; tentative D call: TRBD2 (6 bases). The CDR3 consists of 17 residues. Germline CDR1 SGHVS, CDR2 FQNEAQ. Trimming pared 2 bases from V and 5 bases from J, leaving 21 bases between. DNA for the CDR3: TGTGCCAGCAGCTTACCACTACTGGAGGGAGGAGAGGAGACCCAGTACTTC. Amino acid sequence: CASSLPLLEGGEETQYF.

The chain carries TRBV2 and TRBJ1-5; tentative D call: TRBD1 (6 bases). The CDR3 length is 15 residues. CDR1 and CDR2 (germline): SNHLY, FYNNEI. Trimming cost V 4 bases and J 3 bases, with 13 bases left between them. CDR3 region: CASSVGGDTNQPQHF. The CDR3 DNA reads as TGTGCCAGCAGTGTTGGGGGCGATACCAATCAGCCCCAGCATTTT.

V usage is TRBV6-1 and J usage is TRBJ2-5; 11 nucleotides line up with TRBD2. The better agreement between TRBJ2-7 and the DNA end casts doubt on the J call. The CDR3 extends over 14 amino acids. Germline V gene sequence: CDR1 MNHNS, CDR2 SASEGT. The CDR3 protein is CASPGLAGPYEQYF. The DNA of the CDR3 is TGTGCCAGCCCAGGACTAGCGGGCCCCTACGAGCAGTACTTC.

The chain combines TRBV5-1 with TRBJ2-7; 7 nucleotides match TRBD2. Germline V gives CDR1 SGHRS, CDR2 YFSETQ. The V gene end was trimmed by 4 bases and the J gene end by 6 bases; junction bases not matched to a gene: 1. The length of the CDR3 is 11 residues. CDR3 protein: CASSIAGEQYF. In DNA form, the CDR3 reads TGCGCCAGCAGCATAGCGGGCGAGCAGTACTTC.

The V and J genes are TRBV6-1 and TRBJ2-1; the D is unclear. V gave up 6 bases and J gave up 10 bases, with 10 bases separating them. The germline gives CDR1 MNHNS, CDR2 SASEGT. The CDR3 spans 11 residues. The CDR3 is CASSAELEQFF. CDR3 sequence (DNA): TGTGCCAGCAGCGCGGAATTAGAGCAGTTCTTC.

V usage is TRBV27 and J usage is TRBJ1-1; 7 bases are shared with TRBD1. Germline lookup yields CDR1 MNHEY and CDR2 SMNVEV (reference sequence). The CDR3 is 17 amino acids. Unmatched junction bases numbered 11, after V lost 4 bases and J lost 0 bases. DNA for the CDR3: TGTGCCAGCAGTTCATTCATATCAGGGGGTATGAACACTGAAGCTTTCTTT. Amino acid sequence: CASSSFISGGMNTEAFF.

V usage is TRBV11-3 and J usage is TRBJ1-1; 10 nucleotides agree with TRBD1. The germline V gene encodes CDR1 SGHNT and CDR2 YENEEA. The J segment lost 1 base and the V segment lost 5 bases, leaving 7 bases of the junction unmatched. The CDR3 contains 16 residues. This CDR3 reads CASSQGQGGTNTEAFF. DNA for the CDR3: TGTGCCAGCAGCCAAGGACAGGGGGGTACGAACACTGAAGCTTTCTTT. Full variable domain (missing parts from reference TRBV11-3 and TRBJ1-1): EAGVVQSPRYKIIEKKQPVAFWCNPISGHNTLYWYLQNLGQGPELLIRYENEEAVDDSQLPKDRFSAERLKGVDSTLKIQPAELGDSAVYLCASSQGQGGTNTEAFFGQGTRLTVV.

This clone was seen a single time. The chain joins TRBV7-9 to TRBJ2-5, with TRBD1 identical over 8 bases. Germline loops: CDR1 SEHNR, CDR2 FQNEAQ (reference sequence). The CDR3 has 16 residues. The V segment lost 1 base and the J segment 4 bases; nucleotides outside the gene matches: 8. The CDR3 protein is CASSLVPGQGRETQYF. The DNA of the CDR3 is TGTGCCAGCAGCTTAGTGCCAGGACAGGGCCGAGAGACCCAGTACTTC.

CDR3 in DNA: TGTGCCAGCAGTTTACAGGGGGCCAGTTTCGAGCAGTACTTC. As protein: CASSLQGASFEQYF. V and J are TRBV28 and TRBJ2-7; 8 bases fit TRBD1. Looked up from germline, CDR1 is MDHEN and CDR2 is SYDVKM. With V trimmed by 2 bases and J by 6 bases, 6 bases remained unmatched. CDR3 size: 14 residues. The whole variable domain, filled in from reference TRBV28 and TRBJ2-7, reads DVKVTQSSRYLVKRTGEKVFLECVQDMDHENMFWYRQDPGLGLRLIYFSYDVKMKEKGDIPEGYSVSREKKERFSLILESASTNQTSMYLCASSLQGASFEQYFGPGTRLTVT.

This clone was recorded a few times. The chain links TRBV2 to TRBJ2-1; 13 bases align to TRBD2. Germline V gene sequence: CDR1 SNHLY, CDR2 FYNNEI. This CDR3 region has 15 residues. V was clipped by 10 bases and J by 9 bases; unmatched bases: 12. The CDR3 DNA follows: TGTGCCACCTCCGGACTAGCGGGAGATATCGGTGAGCAGTTCTTC. It encodes CATSGLAGDIGEQFF.

The chain joins TRBV7-2 to TRBJ2-5; maybe TRBD1 (6 bases). Per germline, CDR1 SGHTA and CDR2 FQGNSA. V lost 1 base and J 4 bases, leaving 10 bases between the germline ends. This CDR3 region has 14 residues. As DNA, the CDR3 is TGTGCCAGCAGCTTAGTAGGGGGTGGAGAGACCCAGTACTTC. The encoded protein is CASSLVGGGETQYF.

The chain uses TRBV6-5 and TRBJ2-7; D unresolved. CDR1 is MNHEY and CDR2 is SVGAGI in the germline V gene. The V gene lost 6 bases and the J gene lost 6 bases, with 12 bases spanning the gap. This CDR3 region has 12 residues. The CDR3 sequence is CASSLPSPEQYF. DNA of the CDR3: TGTGCCAGCAGCCTACCCTCCCCCGAGCAGTACTTC.

V gene TRBV4-2 combines with J gene TRBJ2-2; weak D call: TRBD1 (5 bases). Per germline, CDR1 LGHNA and CDR2 YNFKEQ. V lost 4 bases and J lost 6, with 15 bases in between. The CDR3 covers 15 residues. CDR3 sequence reads: CASSPWAGMAGELFF. The CDR3 nucleotides read TGTGCCAGCAGCCCCTGGGCAGGGATGGCCGGGGAGCTGTTTTTT.

This chain links TRBV7-9 with TRBJ1-4; no definite D call. The CDR3 is made up of 16 amino acids. Trimming pared 1 base from V and 1 base from J, leaving 10 bases between. Germline CDR1 SEHNR, CDR2 FQNEAQ (reference sequence). This CDR3 reads CASSLEVGGTNEKLFF. DNA for the CDR3: TGTGCCAGCAGCTTAGAAGTCGGTGGAACTAATGAAAAACTGTTTTTT. Complete variable domain (other parts from reference TRBV7-9 and TRBJ1-4): DTGVSQNPRHKITKRGQNVTFRCDPISEHNRLYWYRQTLGQGPEFLTYFQNEAQLEKSRLLSDRFSAERPKGSFSTLEIQRTEQGDSAMYLCASSLEVGGTNEKLFFGSGTQLSVL.

The chain links TRBV30 to TRBJ1-2; D remains ambiguous. V was shortened by 0 bases and J by 0 bases, with 11 bases between the two germline ends. The CDR3 sequence is 15 residues long. The germline gives CDR1 GTSNPN, CDR2 SVGIG (reference sequence). CDR3 in DNA: TGTGCCTGGAGTGTACCCCACAGAGCTAACTATGGCTACACCTTC. This sequence encodes CAWSVPHRANYGYTF.

The chain combines TRBV14 with TRBJ2-5; 13 bases agree with TRBD2. CDR1 is SGHDN, CDR2 FVKESK, per germline. Trimming at V came to 1 base and at J to 5 bases, leaving 7 bases not matched to a gene. This CDR3 is built from 17 residues. CDR3 coding DNA: TGTGCCAGCAGCCAAGGACTAGCGGGAGGCCCCAGGGAGACCCAGTACTTC. Its protein product is CASSQGLAGGPRETQYF.

V usage is TRBV9 and J usage is TRBJ2-2; 11 nucleotides line up with TRBD2. This CDR3 is 15 amino acids long. The junction had 5 bases not matched to a gene; V was cut back by 3 bases and J by 7 bases. CDR1 and CDR2 (germline): SGDLS, YYNGEE. Here the CDR3 DNA reads TGTGCCAGCAGCGATGATAGCGGGAGGGTCGGGGAGCTGTTTTTT. Amino acids: CASSDDSGRVGELFF.

In its sample, this clone was seen once. This chain links TRBV30 with TRBJ2-1; possibly TRBD2 for D (5 bases). Trimming left V 4 bases short and J 6 bases short, with 13 bases between. Looked up from germline, CDR1 is GTSNPN and CDR2 is SVGIG (reference sequence). This CDR3 contains 13 residues. DNA of the CDR3: TGTGCCTGGAACAAACTAGTAGTCAATGAGCAGTTCTTC. It specifies CAWNKLVVNEQFF.

The CDR3 bases are TGTGCCAGCAGGGGGACAGGGGGTCCTTCCTACGAGCAGTACTTC. This sequence encodes CASRGTGGPSYEQYF. The J gene is TRBJ2-7, the V gene TRBV28; 11 bases align to TRBD1. Germline loops: CDR1 MDHEN, CDR2 SYDVKM. The CDR3 loop spans 15 amino acids. V lost 6 bases and J lost 1; bases outside the gene matches: 5.

There are a few counts of this clone. The rearrangement uses TRBV6-1 and TRBJ2-7, with TRBD1 identical over 12 bases. Trimming removed 9 bases from V and 6 bases from J; junction bases left unmatched: 9. In germline, CDR1 is MNHNS, CDR2 SASEGT. This CDR3 contains 14 residues. CDR3 region: CARPSGTGGCEQYF. DNA for the CDR3: TGTGCCAGACCCTCCGGGACAGGGGGCTGCGAGCAGTACTTC.

This clone is a singleton in its sample. V and J are TRBV11-2 and TRBJ2-7; D unclear. Trimming took 1 base from V and 12 from J, leaving 13 bases between them. This CDR3 region has 12 residues. The germline V gene encodes CDR1 SGHAT and CDR2 FQNNGV. The CDR3 protein is CASSLVLEYPYF. The CDR3 bases are TGTGCCAGCAGCTTAGTGCTGGAGTATCCGTACTTC.

This clone was seen a handful of times. The chain has TRBV11-3 and TRBJ2-3; tentatively, D is TRBD1 (6 bases). Germline V gene sequence: CDR1 SGHNT, CDR2 YENEEA. The CDR3 contains 14 residues. Trimming took off 3 bases at V and 2 bases at J, with 9 bases between the two ends. CDR3: CASSFRGPTDTQYF. The CDR3 region has the DNA TGTGCCAGCAGCTTCAGGGGACCCACAGATACGCAGTATTTT.

The V call is TRBV7-9, the J call TRBJ1-4, with a tentative D call TRBD1 (6 bases). In germline, CDR1 is SEHNR, CDR2 FQNEAQ (reference sequence). V lost 7 bases, J lost 6 bases, and 18 bases lay in between. The CDR3 covers 15 residues. The CDR3 bases are TGTGCCAGCACCCCGTTGGGGGCTGCAGATGAAAAACTGTTTTTT. It codes for CASTPLGAADEKLFF.

This clone appeared a few times. The chain links TRBV6-6 to TRBJ1-2; 8 positions agree with TRBD1. Unmatched junction bases numbered 15, after V lost 7 bases and J lost 8 bases. The CDR3 is made up of 15 amino acids. CDR1 MNHNY and CDR2 SVGAGI come from the germline V gene (reference sequence). DNA for the CDR3: TGTGCCAGCACCACTTGGACAGGGCAGGGTGGAGGCTACACCTTC. It encodes CASTTWTGQGGGYTF.

This clone was counted a single time. This sequence joins TRBV1 and TRBJ2-7; the table's D call, TRBD2, was not checked against the DNA. TRBV1 is labeled a pseudogene. CDR3 length: 16 amino acids. CDR3 loop: CTLPKERLVASCEQYF. Here the CDR3 DNA reads TGCACCCTGCCCAAGGAGAGACTAGTAGCGTCTTGCGAGCAGTACTTC.

The chain carries TRBV11-2 and TRBJ2-7; 8 positions agree with TRBD2. The ends lost 1 base at V and 5 bases at J; junction bases unmatched: 10. The CDR3 contains 16 residues. From germline, CDR1 is SGHAT and CDR2 FQNNGV. CDR3 protein: CASSLASGTRINEQYF. CDR3 sequence (DNA): TGTGCCAGCAGCTTAGCCTCCGGGACTAGGATCAACGAGCAGTACTTC.